The 10 T cell receptor beta chains in this list originate from one sample, sequenced in a study of CD8+CD57+ T cells in acquired aplastic anemia. Researchers used genomic DNA as the template to profile TCR beta VDJ and CDR3. Via MiXCR, TCRdb re-called the reads, giving one row per CDR3 protein. The sample has 150,000 to 200,000 distinct CDR3 sequences, roughly 43% seen once. Those patients picked for sequencing had displayed CD8+CD57+ cell expansion on flow cytometry. The sample taken for sequencing was sorted CD4+, CD8+, or CD8+CD57+ T cells (not recorded which) from PBMCs. These receptor sequences come from a human donor with aplastic anemia.

Only one count was recorded for this clonotype. The junction does not match germline at one end; this may be a read error. The V and J genes are TRBV2 and TRBJ1-2, with D unclear. Per germline, CDR1 SNHLY and CDR2 FYNNEI. The CDR3 sequence is 13 residues long. This CDR3 is CVSSEDRGYGYTF. The CDR3, as DNA: TGTGTCAGCAGTGAAGATCGTGGCTATGGCTACACCTTC. Drawing the rest from reference TRBV2 and TRBJ1-2, the complete variable domain is EPEVTQTPSHQVTQMGQEVILRCVPISNHLYFYWYRQILGQKVEFLVSFYNNEISEKSEIFDDQFSVERPDGSNFTLKIRSTKLEDSAMYFCVSSEDRGYGYTFGSGTRLTVV.

As for this clonotype: Here the CDR3 omits its conserved ending phenylalanine or tryptophan, so a read error is the likely source. The chain joins TRBV6-2 or TRBV6-3 to TRBJ2-5; unclear D gene. Trimming pared 8 bases from V and 3 bases from J, leaving 13 bases between. The CDR3 runs 13 residues. The V gene's germline CDR1 is MNHEY and CDR2 SVGEGT. CDR3 coding DNA: TGTGCCAGCTCGGCCAGGCGAGAAGAGACCCAGTACTCC. Translation: CASSARREETQYS.

In its sample, this clonotype was seen a few times. It may be a read error: a sequence one base away is much more abundant. The J gene is TRBJ1-4, the V gene TRBV11-1; TRBD1 is a possible D gene (6 bases). The CDR3 totals 17 residues. CDR1 is SGHAT and CDR2 is FQDESV in the germline V gene (reference sequence). CDR3 amino acids: CASSWAGWTVTNEKLLF. CDR3 DNA sequence: TGTGCCAGCAGCTGGGCCGGCTGGACAGTAACTAATGAAAAACTGCTTTTT.

This chain joins TRBV19 and TRBJ2-2; 10 bases align to TRBD2. J was trimmed by 6 bases and V by 5 bases; bases with no gene match: 6. There are 15 residues in the CDR3. Per the germline V gene, CDR1 is LNHDA and CDR2 is SQIVND (reference sequence). CDR3 DNA sequence: TGTGCCAGTAGTCAGCGGGGGGGGGGGCCCGGGGAGCTGTTTTTT. Amino acids: CASSQRGGGPGELFF.

This chain connects TRBV10-2 to TRBJ1-5; TRBD1 might be the D (5 bases). V shed 7 bases and J shed 2 bases, with 12 bases lying between them. Germline V lookup: CDR1 WSHSY, CDR2 SAAADI. The CDR3 sequence is 14 residues long. The CDR3, as DNA: TGCGCCAGCATGAAGGGGCAGGGCAATCAGCCCCAGCATTTT. Its protein is CASMKGQGNQPQHF.

This sequence joins TRBV15 and TRBJ1-2, with D tentatively TRBD1 (6 bases). The V and J ends lost 0 bases and 8 bases respectively, with 16 bases between them. The CDR3 consists of 15 residues. Germline V CDR1 and CDR2: LNHNV, YYDKDF (reference sequence). The CDR3 DNA reads as TGTGCCACCAGCAGAGATCGGGGAGGGGGTAGGGGCTACACCTTC. It specifies CATSRDRGGGRGYTF.

The chain employs TRBV5-1 and TRBJ1-2; D perhaps matches TRBD1 (5 bases). Trimming removed 0 bases at V and 7 bases at J, with 7 bases between. Germline CDR1 is SGHRS and CDR2 is YFSETQ. The CDR3 runs 12 residues. The CDR3 sequence is CASSLAQGGYTF. For the CDR3, the DNA is TGCGCCAGCAGCTTGGCGCAGGGTGGCTACACCTTC.

The chain uses TRBV7-2 and TRBJ2-5, with 8 bases that match TRBD1. The CDR3 is 14 amino acids. Per germline, CDR1 SGHTA and CDR2 FQGNSA. V trimming: 5 bases; J trimming: 3 bases; junction bases outside the gene matches: 5. CDR3 protein: CASSRDRTEETQYF. The DNA for the CDR3 is TGTGCCAGCAGCCGGGACAGGACCGAAGAGACCCAGTACTTC.

This clonotype was seen repeatedly, ten times or more. The genes are TRBV6-1 and TRBJ1-2, with D tentatively TRBD1 (5 bases). The CDR3 loop spans 15 amino acids. Germline V lookup: CDR1 MNHNS, CDR2 SASEGT. Trimming took off 3 bases at V and 8 bases at J, with 19 bases between the two ends. The CDR3 coding sequence is TGTGCCAGCAGTGACCGACGGACAAACATGCAGGGCTACACCTTC. This translates into CASSDRRTNMQGYTF.

The genes are TRBV5-1 and TRBJ1-1; D is unclear. Germline V gene data show CDR1 as SGHRS and CDR2 as YFSETQ. CDR3 size: 15 residues. V was cut by 0 bases and J by 4 bases, with 13 bases left in between. The CDR3 sequence is CASSLVDSFGTEAFF. CDR3 nucleotides: TGCGCCAGCAGCTTGGTGGATTCGTTCGGCACTGAAGCTTTCTTT.